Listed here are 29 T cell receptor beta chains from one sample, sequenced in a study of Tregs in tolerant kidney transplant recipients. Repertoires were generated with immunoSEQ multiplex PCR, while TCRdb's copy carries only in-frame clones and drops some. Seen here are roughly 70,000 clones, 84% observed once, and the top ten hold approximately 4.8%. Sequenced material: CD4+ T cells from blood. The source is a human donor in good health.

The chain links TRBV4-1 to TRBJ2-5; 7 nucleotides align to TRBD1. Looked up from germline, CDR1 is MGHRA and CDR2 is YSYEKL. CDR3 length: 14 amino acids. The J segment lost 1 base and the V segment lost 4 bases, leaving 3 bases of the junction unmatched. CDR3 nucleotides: TGCGCCAGCAGCCGACAGGGAATCCAAGAGACCCAGTACTTC. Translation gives CASSRQGIQETQYF.

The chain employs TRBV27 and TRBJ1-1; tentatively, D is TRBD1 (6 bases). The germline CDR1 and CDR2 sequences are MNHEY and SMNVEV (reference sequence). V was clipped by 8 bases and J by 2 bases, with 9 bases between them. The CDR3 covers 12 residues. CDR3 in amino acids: CASGGPNTEAFF. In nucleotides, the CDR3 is TGTGCCAGCGGGGGGCCAAACACTGAAGCTTTCTTT.

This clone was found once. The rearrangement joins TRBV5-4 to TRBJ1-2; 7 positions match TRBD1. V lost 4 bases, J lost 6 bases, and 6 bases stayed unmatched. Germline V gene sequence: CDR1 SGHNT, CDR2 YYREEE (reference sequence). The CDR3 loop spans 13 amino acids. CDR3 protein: CASSHDRVHGYTF. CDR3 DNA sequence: TGTGCCAGCAGCCACGACAGGGTACATGGCTACACCTTC.

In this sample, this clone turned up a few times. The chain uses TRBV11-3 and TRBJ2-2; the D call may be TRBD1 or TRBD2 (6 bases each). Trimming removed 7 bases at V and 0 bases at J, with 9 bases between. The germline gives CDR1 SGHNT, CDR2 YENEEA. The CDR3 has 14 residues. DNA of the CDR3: TGTGCCAGCAACGGGGGCCCGAACACCGGGGAGCTGTTTTTT. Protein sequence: CASNGGPNTGELFF. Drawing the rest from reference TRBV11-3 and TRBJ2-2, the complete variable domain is EAGVVQSPRYKIIEKKQPVAFWCNPISGHNTLYWYLQNLGQGPELLIRYENEEAVDDSQLPKDRFSAERLKGVDSTLKIQPAELGDSAVYLCASNGGPNTGELFFGEGSRLTVL.

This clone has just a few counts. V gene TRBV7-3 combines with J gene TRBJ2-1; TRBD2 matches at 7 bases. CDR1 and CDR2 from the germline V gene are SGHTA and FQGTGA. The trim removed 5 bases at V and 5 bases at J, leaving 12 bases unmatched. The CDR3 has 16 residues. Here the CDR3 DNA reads TGTGCCAGCAGCCCAAAGGGTGGGAGGGCCAACAATGAGCAGTTCTTC. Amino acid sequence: CASSPKGGRANNEQFF.

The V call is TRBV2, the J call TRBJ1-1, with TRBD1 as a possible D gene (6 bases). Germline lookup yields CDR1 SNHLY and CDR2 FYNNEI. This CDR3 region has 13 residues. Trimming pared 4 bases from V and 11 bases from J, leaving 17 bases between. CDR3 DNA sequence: TGTGCCAGCAGTGGGAGGGGGTTGAGTAAGGCTTTCTTT. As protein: CASSGRGLSKAFF.

The DNA of the CDR3 is TGCAGCGTTGCCGGGACAGGGGTATCGGAGCAGTACTTC. Protein product: CSVAGTGVSEQYF. This chain uses TRBV29-1 with TRBJ2-7; 10 bases map to TRBD1. CDR3 length: 13 residues. Germline V gene sequence: CDR1 SQVTM, CDR2 ANQGSEA. With 4 bases clipped from V and 7 bases from J, the junction kept 7 bases outside the gene matches.

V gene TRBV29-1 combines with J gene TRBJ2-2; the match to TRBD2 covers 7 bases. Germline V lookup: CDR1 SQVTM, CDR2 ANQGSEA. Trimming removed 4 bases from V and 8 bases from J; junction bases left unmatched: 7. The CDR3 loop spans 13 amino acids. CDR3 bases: TGCAGCGTTGGCCCTAGCGGTCAGGGGGAGCTGTTTTTT. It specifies CSVGPSGQGELFF.

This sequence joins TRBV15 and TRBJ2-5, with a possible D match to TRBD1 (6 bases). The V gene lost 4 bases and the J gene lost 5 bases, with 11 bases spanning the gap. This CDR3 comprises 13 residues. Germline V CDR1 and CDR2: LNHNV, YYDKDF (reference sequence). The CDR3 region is CATSMGAQETQYF. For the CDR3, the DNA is TGTGCCACCAGCATGGGGGCGCAGGAGACCCAGTACTTC.

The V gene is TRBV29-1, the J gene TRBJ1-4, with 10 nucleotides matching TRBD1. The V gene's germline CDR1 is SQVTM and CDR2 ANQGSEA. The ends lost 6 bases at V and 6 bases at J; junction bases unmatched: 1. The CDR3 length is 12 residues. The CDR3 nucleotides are TGCAGCGTAGGGACAGGGGATGAAAAACTGTTTTTT. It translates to CSVGTGDEKLFF.

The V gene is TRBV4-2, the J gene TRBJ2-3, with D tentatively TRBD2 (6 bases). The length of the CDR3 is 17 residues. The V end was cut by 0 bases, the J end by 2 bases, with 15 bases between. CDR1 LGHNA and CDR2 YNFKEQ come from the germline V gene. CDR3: CASSQDLGGVNTDTQYF. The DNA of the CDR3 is TGTGCCAGCAGCCAAGACCTCGGCGGGGTCAACACAGATACGCAGTATTTT.

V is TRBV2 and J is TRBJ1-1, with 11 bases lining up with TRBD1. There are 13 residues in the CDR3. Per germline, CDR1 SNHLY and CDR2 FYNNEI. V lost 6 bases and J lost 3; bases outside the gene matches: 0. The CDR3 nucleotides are TGTGCCAGCAGGGACAGGGGGCACACTGAAGCTTTCTTT. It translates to CASRDRGHTEAFF.

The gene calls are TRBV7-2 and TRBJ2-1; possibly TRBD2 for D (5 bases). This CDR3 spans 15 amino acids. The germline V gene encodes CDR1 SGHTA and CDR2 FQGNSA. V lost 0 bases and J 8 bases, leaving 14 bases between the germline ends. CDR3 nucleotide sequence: TGTGCCAGCAGCTTAGCCCCTGGTAGCGTATATGAGCAGTTCTTC. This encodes CASSLAPGSVYEQFF.

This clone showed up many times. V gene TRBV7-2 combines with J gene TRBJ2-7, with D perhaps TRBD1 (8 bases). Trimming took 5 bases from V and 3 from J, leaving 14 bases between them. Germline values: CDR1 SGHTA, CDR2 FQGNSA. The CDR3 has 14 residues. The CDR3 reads CASSTQGGSYEQYF. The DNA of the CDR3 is TGTGCCAGCAGCACACAGGGGGGGAGCTACGAGCAGTACTTC.

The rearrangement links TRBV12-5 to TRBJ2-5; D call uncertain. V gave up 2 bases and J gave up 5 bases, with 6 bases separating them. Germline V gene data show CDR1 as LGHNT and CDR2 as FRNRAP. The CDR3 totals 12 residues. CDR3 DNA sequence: TGTGCTAGTGGTTTGAGACTGGAGACCCAGTACTTC. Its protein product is CASGLRLETQYF. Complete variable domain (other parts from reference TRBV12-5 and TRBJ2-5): DARVTQTPRHKVTEMGQEVTMRCQPILGHNTVFWYRQTMMQGLELLAYFRNRAPLDDSGMPKDRFSAEMPDATLATLKIQPSEPRDSAVYFCASGLRLETQYFGPGTRLLVL.

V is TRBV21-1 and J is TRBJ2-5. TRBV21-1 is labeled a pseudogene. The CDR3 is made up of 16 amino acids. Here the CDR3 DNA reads TGTGCCAGCAGCAAAGTCGGGCCCCCAGGGAGCGAGACCCAGTACTTC. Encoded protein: CASSKVGPPGSETQYF.

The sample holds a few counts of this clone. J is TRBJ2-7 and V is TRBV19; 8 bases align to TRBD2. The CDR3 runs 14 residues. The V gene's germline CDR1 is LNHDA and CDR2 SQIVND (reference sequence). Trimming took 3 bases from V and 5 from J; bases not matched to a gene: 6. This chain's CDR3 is CASSMNPAGDEQYF. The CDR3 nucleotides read TGTGCCAGTAGTATGAACCCAGCGGGAGACGAGCAGTACTTC.

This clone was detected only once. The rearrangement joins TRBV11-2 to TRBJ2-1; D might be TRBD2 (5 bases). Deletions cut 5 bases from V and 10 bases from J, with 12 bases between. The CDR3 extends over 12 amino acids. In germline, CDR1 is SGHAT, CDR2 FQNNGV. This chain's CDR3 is CASSPNQREQFF. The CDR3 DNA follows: TGTGCCAGCAGCCCTAATCAGCGGGAGCAGTTCTTC.

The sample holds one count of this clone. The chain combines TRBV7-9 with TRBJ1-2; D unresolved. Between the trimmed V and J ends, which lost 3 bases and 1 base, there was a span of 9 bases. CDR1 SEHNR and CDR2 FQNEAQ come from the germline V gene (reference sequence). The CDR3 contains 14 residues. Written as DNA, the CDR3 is TGTGCCAGCAGCTTCCCCTCGGGTAACTATGGCTACACCTTC. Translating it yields CASSFPSGNYGYTF.

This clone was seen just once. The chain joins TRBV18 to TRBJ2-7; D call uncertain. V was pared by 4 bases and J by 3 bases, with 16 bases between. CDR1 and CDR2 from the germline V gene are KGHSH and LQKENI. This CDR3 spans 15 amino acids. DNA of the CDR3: TGTGCCAGCTCACGGAACCCCGACACACACTACGAGCAGTACTTC. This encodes CASSRNPDTHYEQYF.

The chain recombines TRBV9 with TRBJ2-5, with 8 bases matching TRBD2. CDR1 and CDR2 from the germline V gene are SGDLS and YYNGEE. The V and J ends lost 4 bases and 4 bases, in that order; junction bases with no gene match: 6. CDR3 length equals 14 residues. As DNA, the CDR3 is TGTGCCAGCAGCTCCTCGGGAGGGAGAGAGACCCAGTACTTC. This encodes CASSSSGGRETQYF.

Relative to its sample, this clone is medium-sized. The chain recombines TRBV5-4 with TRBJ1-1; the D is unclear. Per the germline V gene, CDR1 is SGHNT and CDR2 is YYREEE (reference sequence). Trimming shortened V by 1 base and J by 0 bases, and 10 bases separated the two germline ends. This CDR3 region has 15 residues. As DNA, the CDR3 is TGTGCCAGCAGCTTGAATCCGGGCATGAACACTGAAGCTTTCTTT. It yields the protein CASSLNPGMNTEAFF.

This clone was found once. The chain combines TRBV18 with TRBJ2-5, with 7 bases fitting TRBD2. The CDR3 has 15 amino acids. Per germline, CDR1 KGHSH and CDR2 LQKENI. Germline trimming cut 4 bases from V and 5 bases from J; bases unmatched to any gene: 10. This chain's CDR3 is CASSQETSSEETQYF. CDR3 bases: TGTGCCAGCTCACAAGAGACTAGCTCGGAGGAGACCCAGTACTTC.

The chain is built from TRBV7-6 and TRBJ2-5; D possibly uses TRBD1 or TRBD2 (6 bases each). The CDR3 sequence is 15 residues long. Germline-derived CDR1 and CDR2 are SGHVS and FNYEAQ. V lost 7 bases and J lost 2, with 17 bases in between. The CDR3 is CASTKGGNRQETQYF. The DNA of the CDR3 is TGTGCCAGCACCAAGGGGGGTAACCGGCAAGAGACCCAGTACTTC.

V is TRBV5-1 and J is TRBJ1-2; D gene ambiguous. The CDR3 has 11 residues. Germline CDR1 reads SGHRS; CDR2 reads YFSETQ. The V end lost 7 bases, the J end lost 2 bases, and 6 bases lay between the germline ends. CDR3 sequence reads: CASRLNYGYTF. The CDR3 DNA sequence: TGCGCCAGCCGCCTAAACTATGGCTACACCTTC.

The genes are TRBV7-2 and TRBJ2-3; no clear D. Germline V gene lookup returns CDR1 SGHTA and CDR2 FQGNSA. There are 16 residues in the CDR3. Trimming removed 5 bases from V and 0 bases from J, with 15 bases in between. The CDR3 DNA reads TGTGCCAGCAGCCCGAAGGGTCCCAGAAGCACAGATACGCAGTATTTT. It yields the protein CASSPKGPRSTDTQYF.

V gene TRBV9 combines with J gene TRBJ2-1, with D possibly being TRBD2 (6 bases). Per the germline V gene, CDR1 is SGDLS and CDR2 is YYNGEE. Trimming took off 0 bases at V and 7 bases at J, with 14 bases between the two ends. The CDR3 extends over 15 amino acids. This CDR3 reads CASSVGLAWENEQFF. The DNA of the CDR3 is TGTGCCAGCAGCGTAGGTCTAGCGTGGGAAAATGAGCAGTTCTTC.

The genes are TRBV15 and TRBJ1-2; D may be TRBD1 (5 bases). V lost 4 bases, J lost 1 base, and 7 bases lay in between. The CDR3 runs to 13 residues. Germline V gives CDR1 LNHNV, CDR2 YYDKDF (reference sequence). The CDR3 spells CATSTDSNYGYTF. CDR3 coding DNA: TGTGCCACCAGCACTGACAGTAACTATGGCTACACCTTC.

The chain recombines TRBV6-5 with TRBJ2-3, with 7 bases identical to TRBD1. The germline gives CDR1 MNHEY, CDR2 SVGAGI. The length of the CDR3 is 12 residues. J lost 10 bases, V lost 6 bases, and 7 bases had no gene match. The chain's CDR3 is CASSRGNVAQYF. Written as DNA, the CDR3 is TGTGCCAGCAGCAGGGGGAATGTAGCGCAGTATTTT.